This paragraph reports one T cell receptor beta chain. It lacks a known antigen. No much larger clone is present one base from it, and per-base qualities are unavailable. Libraries were made using 5' RACE. TCRdb records Illumina HiSeq 2000 as the sequencer. A universal primer binding site was introduced by template switching, and a unique molecular identifier was present in the final cDNA, enabling accurate counting of TCR cDNA molecules. First-strand cDNA for TCR alpha and beta chains was synthesized from specific primers in the conserved constant-segment region. Each cDNA library was double barcoded, with a SMART-Mk sample barcode plus Illumina barcodes, to control for contamination. TruSeq adapter sequences, together with Illumina sample barcodes, were added in two successive PCR steps. The TCR alpha and beta cDNA libraries were sequenced on the Illumina HiSeq platform using custom primers. On the study's bioinformatics: MiGEC was used to process raw reads and extract unique molecular identifiers, and MiXCR was used to find CDR3 positions. Recombination models were inferred per individual with the repgenHMM and IGoR tools using an EM algorithm. The tcR package in R was used for shared clonotype analysis, with sharing normalized by the product of cloneset sizes. To study raw recombination free of thymic and clonal selection effects, out-of-frame nonproductive sequences were analyzed. The public reads were reprocessed in TCRdb via fastp at Q25 and MiXCR, keeping in-frame beta chains. Each entry is one CDR3 protein sequence, shown with its most common DNA and genes. These V and J calls rely on TCRdb rather than the paper's analysis. The table for this sample lists some 320,000 distinct CDR3 sequences; around 12% of them were counted only once. The ten largest make up about 7% of the sample.

This sample was taken from a study of identical twins (dated by TCRdb to 2016 to 2017). About the study as a whole: The study deep-sequenced TCR alpha and beta repertoires from monozygotic twins, unrelated adults of various ages and cord blood to test whether fetal clonotypes persist. Replicate twin experiments were performed at different times using different library preparation protocols to rule out contamination. Broader findings and caveats from the paper: A weaker excess of twin sharing was found in beta out-of-frame sequences because the signal-to-noise ratio was lowered by fewer shared sequences. Zero-insertion analyses could be partly confounded by invariant T cells such as MAIT and iNKT, although diverse VJ usage argued against such confounding for most clonotypes. Recombination models systematically underestimated out-of-frame TCR alpha sharing in monozygotic twins but agreed with sharing between unrelated individuals. Conclusions relied on cross-sectional statistical analysis, since the same donors could not be followed over many years. Compared with coincidental sharing between unrelated individuals, out-of-frame TCR alpha sequences shared between twins had an excess of sequences with low generation probability. Abundant cord blood beta clonotypes had fewer insertions, young adult naive repertoires showed a similar but weaker trend, and memory repertoires showed no such trend.

Only healthy Caucasian donors were included. Three pairs of female monozygotic twins, all aged about 18 to 30 years, were included in the twin cohort. Positive isolation kits from Invitrogen were used to isolate CD4+ and CD8+ T cell populations. From the cysteine through the phenylalanine, the CDR3 covers 14 amino acids. CDR3 DNA is the only sequence kept; it has 42 bases, read in frame from the first base. The germline V gene encodes CDR1 SGHTA and CDR2 FQGTGA. V gives up 2 bases and J gives up 3 bases, and the segment between their germline ends measures 5 bases. This sample also appeared in a second study, on yellow fever vaccine responses in identical twins. Looking at the second paper: The authors reported that the T cell response to vaccination in identical twins appeared partly convergent and partly personalized. The study precisely tracked vaccine-responding T cell clones in identical twins.

The sequence joins TRBV7-3 to TRBJ1-6, with the identity of the D gene unclear. The clonotype comes from a woman aged 18-35 years in good health. What was sequenced was CD8+ T cells sorted from blood. The CDR3 sequence is CASSLGHYNSPLHF. The nucleotides read TGTGCCAGCAGCTTAGGGCACTATAATTCACCCCTCCACTTT. With the portions outside the CDR3 filled from the reference TRBV7-3 and TRBJ1-6 genes, the complete variable region becomes GAGVSQTPSNKVTEKGKYVELRCDPISGHTALYWYRQSLGQGPEFLIYFQGTGAADDSGLPNDRFFAVRPEGSVSTLKIQRTERGDSAVYLCASSLGHYNSPLHFGNGTRLTVT.